Below, 24 T cell receptor beta chains from the same sample are listed, as sequenced in a study of blood T cell repertoires in COVID-19. Here immunoSEQ multiplex PCR was the method, and the copy in TCRdb shows in-frame clones only, minus some. The sample carries 250,000 to 300,000 clones, approximately 88% recorded once. What was sequenced was peripheral blood. These receptors originate from a young woman who had recovered from COVID-19.

This rearrangement joins TRBV20-1 to TRBJ2-5; D remains ambiguous. Germline CDR1 reads DFQATT; CDR2 reads SNEGSKA (reference sequence). V was clipped by 4 bases and J by 5 bases, with 8 bases between them. CDR3 length: 11 amino acids. DNA of the CDR3: TGCAGTGCTACAACTCGGGAGACCCAGTACTTC. Translating gives CSATTRETQYF.

J is TRBJ2-7 and V is TRBV30; 10 bases map to TRBD2. Germline-derived CDR1 and CDR2 are GTSNPN and SVGIG (reference sequence). CDR3 length equals 15 residues. Trimming removed 0 bases from V and 4 bases from J; junction bases left unmatched: 6. The CDR3 spells CAWSVVSGGAYEQYF. CDR3 nucleotides: TGTGCCTGGAGTGTGGTCAGCGGGGGGGCTTACGAGCAGTACTTC.

This chain joins TRBV6-5 and TRBJ1-4; 10 positions match TRBD1. V lost 6 bases and J lost 5; bases outside the gene matches: 3. Germline CDR1 MNHEY, CDR2 SVGAGI. The CDR3 spans 14 residues. CDR3 protein: CASRRQGANEKLFF. The CDR3 bases are TGTGCCAGCAGGAGACAGGGGGCAAATGAAAAACTGTTTTTT.

The V call is TRBV9, the J call TRBJ2-5, with 8 bases identical to TRBD1. With 4 bases clipped from V and 7 bases from J, the junction kept 15 bases outside the gene matches. CDR3 length: 16 amino acids. CDR1 SGDLS and CDR2 YYNGEE come from the germline V gene. The CDR3 spells CASSPTPTGGSWTQYF. The CDR3 nucleotides read TGTGCCAGCAGCCCGACCCCTACAGGGGGGTCATGGACCCAGTACTTC.

This chain joins TRBV3-1 (or the pseudogene TRBV3-2) and TRBJ2-2; 9 nucleotides match TRBD1. With 2 bases clipped from V and 7 bases from J, the junction kept 8 bases outside the gene matches. This CDR3 is built from 16 residues. Per germline, CDR1 LGHDT and CDR2 YNNKEL (reference sequence). CDR3 in DNA: TGTGCCAGCAGCCAAATGGACAGGGGCCCTAGCGGGGAGCTGTTTTTT. Translating it yields CASSQMDRGPSGELFF.

This clone was observed a single time. This sample includes further DNA sequences coding for the same CDR3. V is TRBV5-1 and J is TRBJ1-1; 11 nucleotides agree with TRBD1. V shed 4 bases and J 4 bases; nucleotides not matched to a gene: 3. The CDR3 has 14 amino acids. Germline CDR1 reads SGHRS; CDR2 reads YFSETQ. CDR3: CASSLGTGGTEAFF. Here the CDR3 DNA reads TGCGCCAGCAGCCTAGGGACAGGGGGCACTGAAGCTTTCTTT. Complete variable domain (other parts from reference TRBV5-1 and TRBJ1-1): KAGVTQTPRYLIKTRGQQVTLSCSPISGHRSVSWYQQTPGQGLQFLFEYFSETQRNKGNFPGRFSGRQFSNSRSEMNVSTLELGDSALYLCASSLGTGGTEAFFGQGTRLTVV.

J is TRBJ1-4 and V is TRBV6-6, with D unresolved. CDR1 is MNHNY and CDR2 is SVGAGI in the germline V gene (reference sequence). V shed 8 bases and J shed 8 bases, with 15 bases lying between them. CDR3 length: 13 amino acids. The CDR3 spells CASRTEELEKLFF. CDR3 coding DNA: TGTGCCAGCCGGACGGAGGAATTAGAAAAACTGTTTTTT.

This chain connects TRBV27 to TRBJ1-5; 9 bases align to TRBD1. Germline CDR1 reads MNHEY; CDR2 reads SMNVEV (reference sequence). With 6 bases clipped from V and 8 bases from J, the junction kept 11 bases outside the gene matches. The CDR3 runs to 15 residues. The CDR3 DNA follows: TGTGCCAGCAGCTCCGGACAGGGGCCTGGTAAGCCCCAGCATTTT. It encodes CASSSGQGPGKPQHF.

The chain links TRBV3-1 (or the pseudogene TRBV3-2) to TRBJ2-7; 9 nucleotides line up with TRBD1. The V segment lost 0 bases and the J segment 4 bases; nucleotides outside the gene matches: 4. This CDR3 is built from 15 residues. Germline CDR1 is LGHDT and CDR2 is YNNKEL (reference sequence). CDR3 DNA: TGTGCCAGCAGCCAAGAGGGGACAGGGTTGTACGAGCAGTACTTC. It codes for CASSQEGTGLYEQYF.

The chain combines TRBV3-1 (or the pseudogene TRBV3-2) with TRBJ1-3, with D uncertain. CDR3 length: 14 residues. The germline V and J ends were trimmed by 3 bases and 8 bases, with 14 bases remaining between them. Germline V gene lookup returns CDR1 LGHDT and CDR2 YNNKEL (reference sequence). CDR3 sequence: CASSQGGLEHTIYF. The CDR3 DNA reads as TGTGCCAGCAGCCAGGGAGGATTAGAGCACACCATATATTTT.

This clone was picked up a small number of times. The V call is TRBV27, the J call TRBJ2-3; D might be TRBD2 (6 bases). The V and J ends lost 3 bases and 1 base respectively, with 11 bases between them. CDR1 and CDR2 from the germline V gene are MNHEY and SMNVEV (reference sequence). This CDR3 comprises 15 residues. The CDR3 reads CASSFAGSGTDTQYF. The CDR3 nucleotides read TGTGCCAGCAGTTTTGCGGGGTCGGGCACAGATACGCAGTATTTT.

V is TRBV2 and J is TRBJ2-1, with TRBD1 as a possible D gene (5 bases). Germline CDR1 SNHLY, CDR2 FYNNEI. This CDR3 contains 11 residues. V lost 7 bases, J lost 9 bases, and 10 bases lay in between. The CDR3 here is CASTGNTEQFF. The CDR3 DNA sequence: TGTGCCAGCACAGGGAACACTGAGCAGTTCTTC.

This clone was recorded once. The chain links TRBV5-1 to TRBJ1-4, with 8 bases identical to TRBD1. CDR3 size: 16 residues. Trimming at V came to 3 bases and at J to 6 bases, leaving 10 bases not matched to a gene. Germline V gene sequence: CDR1 SGHRS, CDR2 YFSETQ. The CDR3 DNA reads as TGCGCCAGCAGCTCGGGACAGGACGGGTGGGATGAAAAACTGTTTTTT. Protein: CASSSGQDGWDEKLFF. The full variable domain, in which reference TRBV5-1 and TRBJ1-4 provide the parts outside the CDR3, is KAGVTQTPRYLIKTRGQQVTLSCSPISGHRSVSWYQQTPGQGLQFLFEYFSETQRNKGNFPGRFSGRQFSNSRSEMNVSTLELGDSALYLCASSSGQDGWDEKLFFGSGTQLSVL.

This clone has only a few counts. This rearrangement joins TRBV9 to TRBJ1-1; possibly TRBD1 for D (5 bases). CDR3 size: 16 residues. The germline gives CDR1 SGDLS, CDR2 YYNGEE. Between the trimmed V and J ends, which lost 3 bases and 4 bases, there was a span of 19 bases. The CDR3 region has the DNA TGTGCCAGCAGCGCCGGGGGATCCCAGCTCGGCACTGAAGCTTTCTTT. As protein: CASSAGGSQLGTEAFF.

The chain links TRBV9 to TRBJ2-2; 12 nucleotides line up with TRBD1. Germline trimming cut 4 bases from V and 5 bases from J; bases unmatched to any gene: 6. Germline assignment: CDR1 SGDLS and CDR2 YYNGEE. This CDR3 comprises 16 residues. CDR3 sequence: CASSPRDRGLTGELFF. The CDR3 nucleotides read TGTGCCAGCAGCCCCCGGGACAGGGGGCTTACCGGGGAGCTGTTTTTT.

This clone was observed a handful of times. This chain links TRBV7-8 with TRBJ1-5; 7 bases line up with TRBD1. The CDR3 runs to 15 residues. Germline CDR1 and CDR2: SGHVS and FQNEAQ. The ends lost 4 bases at V and 1 base at J; junction bases unmatched: 4. In DNA, the CDR3 is TGTGCCAGCAGCTCCTTGACAGGGAGCAATCAGCCCCAGCATTTT. It codes for CASSSLTGSNQPQHF.

The genes are TRBV18 and TRBJ1-1; 7 nucleotides align to TRBD1. In germline, CDR1 is KGHSH, CDR2 LQKENI. This CDR3 spans 14 amino acids. V gave up 3 bases and J gave up 8 bases; unmatched junction bases: 9. The CDR3 sequence is CASSPNGQDAEAFF. In nucleotides, the CDR3 is TGTGCCAGCTCACCTAACGGACAGGATGCGGAAGCTTTCTTT.

This chain connects TRBV12-5 to TRBJ1-2, with 7 nucleotides matching TRBD1. The germline gives CDR1 LGHNT, CDR2 FRNRAP. The CDR3 runs 12 residues. Trimming cost V 9 bases and J 8 bases; bases outside gene matches: 9. For the CDR3, the DNA is TGTGCTAGCTCCCGGGACAGCGTCGGCTACACCTTC. Its translation: CASSRDSVGYTF.

Only a few counts were recorded for this clone. The chain is built from TRBV7-8 and TRBJ1-5; the D gene is possibly TRBD1 (6 bases). V was pared by 2 bases and J by 6 bases, with 20 bases between. CDR1 is SGHVS, CDR2 FQNEAQ, per germline. The CDR3 runs 17 residues. CDR3 amino acids: CASSLRGYRVPGQPQHF. For the CDR3, the DNA is TGTGCCAGCAGCTTACGGGGCTACAGGGTCCCGGGTCAGCCCCAGCATTTT.

J is TRBJ2-2 and V is TRBV6-2 or TRBV6-3, with TRBD1 identical over 9 bases. The CDR3 spans 16 residues. From germline, CDR1 is MNHEY and CDR2 SVGEGT. J gave up 5 bases and V 4 bases, and 8 bases lay outside the gene matches. The CDR3 DNA reads as TGTGCCAGCAGTTTAAGGACAGGGGTATGGACCGGGGAGCTGTTTTTT. It translates to CASSLRTGVWTGELFF.

This chain uses TRBV10-3 with TRBJ2-3; 7 bases line up with TRBD1. CDR1 is ENHRY, CDR2 SYGVKD, per germline. V was clipped by 3 bases and J by 4 bases; unmatched bases: 16. The CDR3 sequence is 18 residues long. The CDR3 coding sequence is TGTGCCATCAGTGACCAAACCGGGACAGACCTCGGCGCAGATACGCAGTATTTT. Amino acids: CAISDQTGTDLGADTQYF.

The chain recombines TRBV28 with TRBJ1-1; no definite D call. The CDR3 has 13 residues. Trimming shortened V by 6 bases and J by 11 bases, and 19 bases separated the two germline ends. Germline CDR1 MDHEN, CDR2 SYDVKM. The CDR3: CASSQEGAMVAFF. CDR3 nucleotides: TGTGCCAGCAGCCAAGAAGGAGCTATGGTGGCTTTCTTT.

This clone has a handful of counts. The chain combines TRBV9 with TRBJ2-2, with D possibly being TRBD1 (6 bases). Germline loops: CDR1 SGDLS, CDR2 YYNGEE. V shed 3 bases and J shed 2 bases, with 14 bases lying between them. This CDR3 is 16 amino acids long. The CDR3 region is CASSAYDRPNTGELFF. The DNA for the CDR3 is TGTGCCAGCAGCGCCTATGACAGGCCTAACACCGGGGAGCTGTTTTTT.

This rearrangement joins TRBV13 to TRBJ1-1; unclear D gene. The V gene's germline CDR1 is PRHDT and CDR2 FYEKMQ (reference sequence). V lost 5 bases and J 0 bases, leaving 16 bases between the germline ends. The length of the CDR3 is 16 residues. CDR3 coding DNA: TGTGCCAGCAGCCCCCGGCCCCTGAGGATGAACACTGAAGCTTTCTTT. Translation gives CASSPRPLRMNTEAFF.